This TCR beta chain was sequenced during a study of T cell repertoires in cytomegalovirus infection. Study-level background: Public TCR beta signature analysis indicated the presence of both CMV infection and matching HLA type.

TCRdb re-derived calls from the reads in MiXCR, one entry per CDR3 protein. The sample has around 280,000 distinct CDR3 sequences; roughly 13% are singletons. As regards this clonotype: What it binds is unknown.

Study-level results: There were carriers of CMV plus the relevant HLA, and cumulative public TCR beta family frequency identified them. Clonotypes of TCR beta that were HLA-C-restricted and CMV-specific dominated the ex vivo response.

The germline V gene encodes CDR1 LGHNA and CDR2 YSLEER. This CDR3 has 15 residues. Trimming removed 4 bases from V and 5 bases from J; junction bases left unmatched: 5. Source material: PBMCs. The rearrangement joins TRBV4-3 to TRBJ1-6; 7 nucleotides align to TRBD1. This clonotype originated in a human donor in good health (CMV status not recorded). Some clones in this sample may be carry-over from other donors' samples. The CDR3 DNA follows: TGCGCCAGCAGCCGGGAAGGACAGGATAATTCACCCCTCCACTTT. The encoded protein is CASSREGQDNSPLHF.